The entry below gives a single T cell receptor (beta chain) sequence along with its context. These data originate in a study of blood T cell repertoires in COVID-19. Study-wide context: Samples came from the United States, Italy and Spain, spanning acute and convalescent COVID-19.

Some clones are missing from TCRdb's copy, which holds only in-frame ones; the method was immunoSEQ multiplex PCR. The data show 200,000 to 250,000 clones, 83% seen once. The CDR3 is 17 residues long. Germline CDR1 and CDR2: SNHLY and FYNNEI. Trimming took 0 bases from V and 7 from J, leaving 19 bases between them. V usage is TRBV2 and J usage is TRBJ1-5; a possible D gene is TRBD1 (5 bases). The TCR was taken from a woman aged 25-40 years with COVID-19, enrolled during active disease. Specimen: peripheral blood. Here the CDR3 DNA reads TGTGCCAGCAGTGAAGCGGCCCCGGGGGGATCCCAGCAGCCCCAGCATTTT. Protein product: CASSEAAPGGSQQPQHF.